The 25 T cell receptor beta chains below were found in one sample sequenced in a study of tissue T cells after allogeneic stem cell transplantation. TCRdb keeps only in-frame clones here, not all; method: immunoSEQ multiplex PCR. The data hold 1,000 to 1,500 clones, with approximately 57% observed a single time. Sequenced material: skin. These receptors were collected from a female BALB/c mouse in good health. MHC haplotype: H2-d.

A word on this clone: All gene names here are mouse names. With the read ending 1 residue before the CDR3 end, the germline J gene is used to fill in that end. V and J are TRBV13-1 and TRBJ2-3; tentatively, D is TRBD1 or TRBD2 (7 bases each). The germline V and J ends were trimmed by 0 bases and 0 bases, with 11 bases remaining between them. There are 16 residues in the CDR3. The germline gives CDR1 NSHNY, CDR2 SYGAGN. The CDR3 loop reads CASSDAGGRSAETLYF. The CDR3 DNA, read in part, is TGTGCCAGCAGTGATGCAGGGGGGCGTAGTGCAGAAACGCTGTAT.

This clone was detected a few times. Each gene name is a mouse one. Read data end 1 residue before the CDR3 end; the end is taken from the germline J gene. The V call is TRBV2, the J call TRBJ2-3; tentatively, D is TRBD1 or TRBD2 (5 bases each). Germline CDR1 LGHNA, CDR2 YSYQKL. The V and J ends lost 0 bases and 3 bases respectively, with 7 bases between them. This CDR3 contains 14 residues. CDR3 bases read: TGTGCCAGCAGCCAAGAGGGGGTCGCAGAAACGCTGTAT. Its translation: CASSQEGVAETLY. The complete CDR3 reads CASSQEGVAETLYF.

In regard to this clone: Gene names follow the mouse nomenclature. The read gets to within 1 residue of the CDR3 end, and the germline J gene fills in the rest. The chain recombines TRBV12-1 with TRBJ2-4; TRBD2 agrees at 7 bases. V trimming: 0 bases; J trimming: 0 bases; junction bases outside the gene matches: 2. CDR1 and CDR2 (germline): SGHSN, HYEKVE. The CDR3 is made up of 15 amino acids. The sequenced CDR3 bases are TGTGCCAGCTCTCTCGTTGGGGGGAGTCAAAACACCTTGTAC. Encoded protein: CASSLVGGSQNTLY. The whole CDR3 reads CASSLVGGSQNTLYF. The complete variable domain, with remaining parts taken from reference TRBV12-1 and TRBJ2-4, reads DSGVVQSPRHIIKEKGGRSVLTCIPISGHSNVVWYQQTLGKELKFLIQHYEKVERDKGFLPSRFSVQQFDDYHSEMNMSALELEDSAMYFCASSLVGGSQNTLYFGAGTRLSVL.

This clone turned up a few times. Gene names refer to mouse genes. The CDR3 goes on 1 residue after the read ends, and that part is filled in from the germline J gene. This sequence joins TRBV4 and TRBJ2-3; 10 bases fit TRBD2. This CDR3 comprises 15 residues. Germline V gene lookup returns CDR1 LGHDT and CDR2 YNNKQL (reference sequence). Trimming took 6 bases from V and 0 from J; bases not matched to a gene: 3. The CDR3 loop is CASRGTGASAETLYF. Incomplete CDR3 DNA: TGTGCCAGCAGGGGGACTGGGGCTAGTGCAGAAACGCTGTAT.

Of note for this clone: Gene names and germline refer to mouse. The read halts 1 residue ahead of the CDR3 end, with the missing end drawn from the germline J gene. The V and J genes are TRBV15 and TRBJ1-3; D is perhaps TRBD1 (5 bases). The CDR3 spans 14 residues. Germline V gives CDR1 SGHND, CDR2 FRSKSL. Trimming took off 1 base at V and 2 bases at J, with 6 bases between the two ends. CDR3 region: CASSLGGAGNTLYF. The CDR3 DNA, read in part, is TGTGCCAGCAGTTTAGGGGGCGCTGGAAATACGCTCTAT. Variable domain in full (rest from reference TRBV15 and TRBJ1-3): DAGVTQTPRHEVAEKGQTIILKCEPVSGHNDLFWYRQTKIQGLELLSYFRSKSLMEDGGAFKDRFKAEMLNSSFSTLKIQPTEPKDSAVYLCASSLGGAGNTLYFGEGSRLIVV.

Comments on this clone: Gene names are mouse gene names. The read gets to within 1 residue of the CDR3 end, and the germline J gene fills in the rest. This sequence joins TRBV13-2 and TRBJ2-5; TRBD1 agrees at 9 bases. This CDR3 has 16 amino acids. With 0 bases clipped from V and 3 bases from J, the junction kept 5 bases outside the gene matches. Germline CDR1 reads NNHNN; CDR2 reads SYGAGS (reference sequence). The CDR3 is CASGDAEGTGQDTQYF. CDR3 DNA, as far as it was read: TGTGCCAGCGGTGATGCAGAGGGGACAGGGCAAGACACCCAGTAC.

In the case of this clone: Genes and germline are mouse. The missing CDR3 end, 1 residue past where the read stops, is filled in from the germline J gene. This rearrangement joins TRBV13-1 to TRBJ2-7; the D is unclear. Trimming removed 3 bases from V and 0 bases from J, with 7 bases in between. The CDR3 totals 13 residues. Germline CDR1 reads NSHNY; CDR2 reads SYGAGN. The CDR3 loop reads CASSVDNSYEQYF. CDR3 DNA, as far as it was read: TGTGCCAGCAGTGTAGACAACTCCTATGAACAGTAC.

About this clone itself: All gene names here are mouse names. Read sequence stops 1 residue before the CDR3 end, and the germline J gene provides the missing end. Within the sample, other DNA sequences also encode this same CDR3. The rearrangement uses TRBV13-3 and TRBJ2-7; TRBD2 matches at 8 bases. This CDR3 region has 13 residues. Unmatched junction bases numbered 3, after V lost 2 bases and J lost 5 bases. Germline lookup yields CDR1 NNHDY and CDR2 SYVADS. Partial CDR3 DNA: TGTGCCAGCAGTGACCTGGGGGGAAATGAACAGTAC. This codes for CASSDLGGNEQY. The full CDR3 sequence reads CASSDLGGNEQYF.

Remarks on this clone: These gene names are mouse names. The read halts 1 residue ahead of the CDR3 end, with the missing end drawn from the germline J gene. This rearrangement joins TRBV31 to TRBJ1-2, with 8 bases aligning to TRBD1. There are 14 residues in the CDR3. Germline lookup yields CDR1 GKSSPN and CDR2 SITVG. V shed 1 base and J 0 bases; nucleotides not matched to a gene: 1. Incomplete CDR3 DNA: TGTGCCTGGAGTCCACAGGGGGCAAACTCCGACTACACC. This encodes CAWSPQGANSDYT. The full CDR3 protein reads CAWSPQGANSDYTF.

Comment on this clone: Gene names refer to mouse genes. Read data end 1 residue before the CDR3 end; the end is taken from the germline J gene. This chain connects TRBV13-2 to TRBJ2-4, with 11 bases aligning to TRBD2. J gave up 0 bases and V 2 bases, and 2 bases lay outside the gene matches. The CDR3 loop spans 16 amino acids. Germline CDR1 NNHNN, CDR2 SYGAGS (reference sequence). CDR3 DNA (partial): TGTGCCAGCGGTGAGGGGACTGGGGGTAGTCAAAACACCTTGTAC. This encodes CASGEGTGGSQNTLY. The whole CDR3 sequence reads CASGEGTGGSQNTLYF.

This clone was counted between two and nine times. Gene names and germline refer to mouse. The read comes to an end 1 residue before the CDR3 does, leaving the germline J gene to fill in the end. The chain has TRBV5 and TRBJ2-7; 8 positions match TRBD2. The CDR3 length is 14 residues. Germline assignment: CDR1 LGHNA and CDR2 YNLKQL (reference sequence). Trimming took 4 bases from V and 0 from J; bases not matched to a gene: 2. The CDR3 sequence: CASSPTGDSYEQYF. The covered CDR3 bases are TGTGCCAGCAGCCCGACTGGGGACTCCTATGAACAGTAC.

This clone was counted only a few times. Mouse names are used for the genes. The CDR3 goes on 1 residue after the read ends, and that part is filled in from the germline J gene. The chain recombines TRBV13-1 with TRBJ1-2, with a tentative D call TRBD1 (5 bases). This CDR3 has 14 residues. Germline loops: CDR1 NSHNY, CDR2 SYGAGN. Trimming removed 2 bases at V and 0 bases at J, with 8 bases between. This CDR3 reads CASSEGHTNSDYTF. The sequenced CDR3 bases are TGTGCCAGCAGTGAAGGACATACAAACTCCGACTACACC.

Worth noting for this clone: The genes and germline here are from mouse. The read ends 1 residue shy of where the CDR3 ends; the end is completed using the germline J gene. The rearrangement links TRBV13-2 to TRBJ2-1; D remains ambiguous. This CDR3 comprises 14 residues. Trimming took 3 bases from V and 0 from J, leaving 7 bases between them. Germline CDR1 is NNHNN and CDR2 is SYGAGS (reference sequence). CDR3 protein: CASGGGPNYAEQFF. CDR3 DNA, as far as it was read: TGTGCCAGCGGTGGAGGACCTAACTATGCTGAGCAGTTC.

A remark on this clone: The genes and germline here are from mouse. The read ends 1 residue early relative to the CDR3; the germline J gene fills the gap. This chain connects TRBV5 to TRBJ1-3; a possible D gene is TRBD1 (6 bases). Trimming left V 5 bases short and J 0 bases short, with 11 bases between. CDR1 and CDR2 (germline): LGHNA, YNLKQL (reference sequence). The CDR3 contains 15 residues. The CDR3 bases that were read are TGTGCCAGCAGCTCCGGGACAAATTCTGGAAATACGCTCTAT. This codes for CASSSGTNSGNTLY. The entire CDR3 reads CASSSGTNSGNTLYF.

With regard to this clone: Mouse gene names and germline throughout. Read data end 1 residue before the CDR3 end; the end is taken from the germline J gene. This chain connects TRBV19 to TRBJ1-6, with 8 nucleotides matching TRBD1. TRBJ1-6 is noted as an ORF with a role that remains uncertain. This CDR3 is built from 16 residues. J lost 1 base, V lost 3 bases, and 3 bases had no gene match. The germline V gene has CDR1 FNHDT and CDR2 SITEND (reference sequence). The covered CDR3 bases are TGTGCCAGCAGTAAAGGGGACAGGTCCTATAATTCGCCCCTCTAC. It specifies CASSKGDRSYNSPLY. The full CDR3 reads CASSKGDRSYNSPLYF.

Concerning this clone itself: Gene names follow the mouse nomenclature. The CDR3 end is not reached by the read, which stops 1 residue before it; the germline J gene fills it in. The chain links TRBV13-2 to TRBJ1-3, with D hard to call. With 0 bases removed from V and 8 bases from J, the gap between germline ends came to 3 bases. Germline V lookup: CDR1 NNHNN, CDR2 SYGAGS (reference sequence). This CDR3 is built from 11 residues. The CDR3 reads CASGDEDTLYF. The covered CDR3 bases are TGTGCCAGCGGTGATGAGGATACGCTCTAT.

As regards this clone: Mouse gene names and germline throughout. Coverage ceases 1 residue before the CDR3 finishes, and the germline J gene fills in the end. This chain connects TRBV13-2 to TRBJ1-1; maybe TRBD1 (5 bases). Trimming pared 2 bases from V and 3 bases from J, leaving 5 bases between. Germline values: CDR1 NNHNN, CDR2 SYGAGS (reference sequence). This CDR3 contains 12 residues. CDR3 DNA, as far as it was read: TGTGCCAGCGGTGAGACAGACACAGAAGTCTTC. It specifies CASGETDTEVF. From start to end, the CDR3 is CASGETDTEVFF.

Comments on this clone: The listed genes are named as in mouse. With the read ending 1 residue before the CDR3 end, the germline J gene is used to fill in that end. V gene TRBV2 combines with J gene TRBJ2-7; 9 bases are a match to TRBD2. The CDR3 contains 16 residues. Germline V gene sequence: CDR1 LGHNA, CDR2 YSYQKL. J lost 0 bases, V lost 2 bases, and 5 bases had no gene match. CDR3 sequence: CASSQHWGDSSYEQYF. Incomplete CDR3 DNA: TGTGCCAGCAGCCAACACTGGGGGGATAGCTCCTATGAACAGTAC.

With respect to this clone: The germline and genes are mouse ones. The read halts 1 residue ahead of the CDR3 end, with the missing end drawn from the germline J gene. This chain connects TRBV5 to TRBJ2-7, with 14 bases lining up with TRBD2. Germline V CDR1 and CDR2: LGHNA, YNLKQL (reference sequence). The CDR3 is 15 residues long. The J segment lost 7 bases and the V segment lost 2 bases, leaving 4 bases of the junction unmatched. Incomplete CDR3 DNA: TGTGCCAGCAGCCAACCGGGACTGGGGGGGCGAGAACAGTAC. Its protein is CASSQPGLGGREQY. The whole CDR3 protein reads CASSQPGLGGREQYF.

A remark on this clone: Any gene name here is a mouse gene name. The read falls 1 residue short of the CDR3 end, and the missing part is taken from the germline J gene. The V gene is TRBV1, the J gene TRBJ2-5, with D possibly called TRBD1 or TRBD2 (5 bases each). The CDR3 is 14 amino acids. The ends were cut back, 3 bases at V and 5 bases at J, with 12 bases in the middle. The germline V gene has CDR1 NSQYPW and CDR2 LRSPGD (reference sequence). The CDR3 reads CTCSAGAGLDTQYF. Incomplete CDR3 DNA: TGCACCTGCAGTGCTGGGGCAGGGCTAGACACCCAGTAC.

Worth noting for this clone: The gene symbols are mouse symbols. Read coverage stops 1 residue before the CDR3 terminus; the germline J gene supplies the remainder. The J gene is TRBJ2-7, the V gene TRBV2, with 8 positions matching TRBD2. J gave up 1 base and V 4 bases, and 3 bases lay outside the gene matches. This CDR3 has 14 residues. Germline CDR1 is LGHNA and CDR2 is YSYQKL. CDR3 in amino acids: CASSLRDWSYEQYF. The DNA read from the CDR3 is TGTGCCAGCAGCCTCAGGGACTGGTCCTATGAACAGTAC.

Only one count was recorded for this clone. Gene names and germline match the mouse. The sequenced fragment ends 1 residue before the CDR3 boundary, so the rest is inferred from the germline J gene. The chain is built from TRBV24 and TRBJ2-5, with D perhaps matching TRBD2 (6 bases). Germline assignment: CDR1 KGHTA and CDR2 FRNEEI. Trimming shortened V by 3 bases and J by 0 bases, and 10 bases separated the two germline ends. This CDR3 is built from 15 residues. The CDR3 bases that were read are TGTGCCAGCAGTCTTCTGGGGATTAACCAAGACACCCAGTAC. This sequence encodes CASSLLGINQDTQY. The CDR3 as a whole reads CASSLLGINQDTQYF.

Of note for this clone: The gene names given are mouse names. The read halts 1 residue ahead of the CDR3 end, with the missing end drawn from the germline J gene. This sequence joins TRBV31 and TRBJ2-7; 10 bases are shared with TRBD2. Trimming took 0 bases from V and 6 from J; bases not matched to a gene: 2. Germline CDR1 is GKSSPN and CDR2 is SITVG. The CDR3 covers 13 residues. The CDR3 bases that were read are TGTGCCTGGAGTCTACCTGGGGGGGCTGAACAGTAC. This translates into CAWSLPGGAEQY. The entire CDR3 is CAWSLPGGAEQYF.

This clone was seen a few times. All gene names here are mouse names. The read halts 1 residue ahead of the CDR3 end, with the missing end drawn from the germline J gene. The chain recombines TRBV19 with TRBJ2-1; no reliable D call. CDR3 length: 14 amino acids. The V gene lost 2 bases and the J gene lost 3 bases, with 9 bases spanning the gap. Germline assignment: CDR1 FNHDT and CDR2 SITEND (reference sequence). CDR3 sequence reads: CASSIQTPYAEQFF. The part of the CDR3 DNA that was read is TGTGCCAGCAGTATCCAGACACCCTATGCTGAGCAGTTC.

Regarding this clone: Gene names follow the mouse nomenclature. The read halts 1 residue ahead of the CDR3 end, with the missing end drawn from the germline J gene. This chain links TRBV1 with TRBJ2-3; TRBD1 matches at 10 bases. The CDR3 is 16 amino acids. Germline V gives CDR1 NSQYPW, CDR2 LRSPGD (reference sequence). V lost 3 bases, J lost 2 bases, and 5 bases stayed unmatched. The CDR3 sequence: CTCSAPGQGIAETLYF. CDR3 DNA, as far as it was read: TGCACCTGCAGTGCCCCGGGACAGGGGATTGCAGAAACGCTGTAT.